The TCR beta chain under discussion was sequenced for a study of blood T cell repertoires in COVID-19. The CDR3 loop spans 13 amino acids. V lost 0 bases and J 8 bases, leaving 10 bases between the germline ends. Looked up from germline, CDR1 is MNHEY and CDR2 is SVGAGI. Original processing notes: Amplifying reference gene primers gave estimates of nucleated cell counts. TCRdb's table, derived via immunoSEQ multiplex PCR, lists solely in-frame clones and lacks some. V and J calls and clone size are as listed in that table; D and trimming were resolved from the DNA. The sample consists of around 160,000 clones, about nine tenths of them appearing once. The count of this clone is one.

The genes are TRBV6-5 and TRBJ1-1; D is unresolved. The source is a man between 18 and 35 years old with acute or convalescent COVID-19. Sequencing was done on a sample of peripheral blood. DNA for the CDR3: TGTGCCAGCAGTTACTCGAGCGTTGGGGAAGCTTTCTTT. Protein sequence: CASSYSSVGEAFF.